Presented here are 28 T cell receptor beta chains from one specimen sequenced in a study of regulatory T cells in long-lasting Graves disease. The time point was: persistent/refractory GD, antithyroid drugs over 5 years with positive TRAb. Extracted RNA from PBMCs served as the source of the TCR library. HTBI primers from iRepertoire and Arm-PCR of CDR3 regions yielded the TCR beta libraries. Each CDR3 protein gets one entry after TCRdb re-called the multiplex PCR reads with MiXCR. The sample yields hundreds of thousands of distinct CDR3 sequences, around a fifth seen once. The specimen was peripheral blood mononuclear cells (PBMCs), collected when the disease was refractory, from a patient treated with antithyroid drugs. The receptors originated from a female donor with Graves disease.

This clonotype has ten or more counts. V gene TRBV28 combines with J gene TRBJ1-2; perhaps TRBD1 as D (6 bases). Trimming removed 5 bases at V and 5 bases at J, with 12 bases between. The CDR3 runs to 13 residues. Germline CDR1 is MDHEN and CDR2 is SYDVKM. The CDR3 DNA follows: TGTGCCAGCAGTCCAGGGGCCCGGTATGGCTACACCTTC. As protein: CASSPGARYGYTF.

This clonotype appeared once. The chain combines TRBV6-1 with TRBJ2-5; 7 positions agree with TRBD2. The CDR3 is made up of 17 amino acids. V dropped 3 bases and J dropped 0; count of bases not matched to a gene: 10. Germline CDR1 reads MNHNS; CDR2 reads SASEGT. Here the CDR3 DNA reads TGTGCCAGCAGTGAGTCCAAAGCGGGGATGTACCAAGAGACCCAGTACTTC. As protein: CASSESKAGMYQETQYF.

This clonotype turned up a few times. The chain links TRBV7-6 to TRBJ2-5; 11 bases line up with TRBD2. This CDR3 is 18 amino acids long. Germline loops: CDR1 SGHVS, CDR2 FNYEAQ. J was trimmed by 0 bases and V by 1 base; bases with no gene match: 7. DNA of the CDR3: TGTGCCAGCAGCTTAGAGGCTAGCGGGGGGTTGTACCAAGAGACCCAGTACTTC. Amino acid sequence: CASSLEASGGLYQETQYF.

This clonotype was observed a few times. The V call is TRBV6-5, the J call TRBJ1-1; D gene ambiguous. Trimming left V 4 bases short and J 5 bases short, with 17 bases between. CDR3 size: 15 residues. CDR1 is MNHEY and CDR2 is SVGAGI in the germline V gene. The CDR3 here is CASSSNSAQRTEAFF. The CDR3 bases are TGTGCCAGCAGTTCCAACTCAGCGCAGAGGACTGAAGCTTTCTTT.

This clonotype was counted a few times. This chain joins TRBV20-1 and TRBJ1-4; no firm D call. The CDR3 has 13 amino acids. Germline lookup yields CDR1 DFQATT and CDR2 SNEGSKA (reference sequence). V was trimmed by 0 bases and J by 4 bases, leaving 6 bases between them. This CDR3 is CSAREGFNEKLFF. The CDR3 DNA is TGCAGTGCTAGAGAGGGGTTTAATGAAAAACTGTTTTTT.

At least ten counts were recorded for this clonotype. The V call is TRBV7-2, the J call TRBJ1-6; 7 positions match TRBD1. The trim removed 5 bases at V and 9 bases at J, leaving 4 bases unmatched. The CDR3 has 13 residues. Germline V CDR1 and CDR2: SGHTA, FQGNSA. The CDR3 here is CASSRDRFSPLHF. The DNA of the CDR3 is TGTGCCAGCAGCCGGGACAGATTTTCACCCCTCCACTTT.

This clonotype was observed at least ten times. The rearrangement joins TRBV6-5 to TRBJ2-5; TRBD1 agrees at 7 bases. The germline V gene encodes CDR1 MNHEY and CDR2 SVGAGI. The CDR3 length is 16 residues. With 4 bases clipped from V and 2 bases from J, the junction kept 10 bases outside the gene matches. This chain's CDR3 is CASSSAGGPSQETQYF. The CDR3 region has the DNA TGTGCCAGCAGTTCGGCAGGGGGTCCCTCGCAAGAGACCCAGTACTTC.

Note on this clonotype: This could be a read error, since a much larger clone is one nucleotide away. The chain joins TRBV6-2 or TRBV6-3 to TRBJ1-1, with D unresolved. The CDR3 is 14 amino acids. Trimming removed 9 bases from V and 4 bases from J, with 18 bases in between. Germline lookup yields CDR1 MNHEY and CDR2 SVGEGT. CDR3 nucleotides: TGTGCCAGTCGCGCGCGTCCGGGAAGCACTGAAGCTTTCTTT. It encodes CASRARPGSTEAFF.

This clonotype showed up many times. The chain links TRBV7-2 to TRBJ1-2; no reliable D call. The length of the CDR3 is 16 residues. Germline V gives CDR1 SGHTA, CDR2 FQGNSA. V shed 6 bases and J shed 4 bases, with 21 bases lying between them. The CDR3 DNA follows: TGTGCCAGCAGTCCCGTTAGCTTCGACGGGCCCTATGGCTACACCTTC. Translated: CASSPVSFDGPYGYTF.

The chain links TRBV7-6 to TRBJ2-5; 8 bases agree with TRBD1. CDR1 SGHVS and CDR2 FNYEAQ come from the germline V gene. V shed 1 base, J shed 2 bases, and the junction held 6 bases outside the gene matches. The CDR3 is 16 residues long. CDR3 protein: CASSLGYRGRQETQYF. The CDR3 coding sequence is TGTGCCAGCAGCTTAGGGTACAGGGGGAGGCAAGAGACCCAGTACTTC. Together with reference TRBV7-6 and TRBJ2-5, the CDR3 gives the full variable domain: GAGVSQSPRYKVTKRGQDVALRCDPISGHVSLYWYRQALGQGPEFLTYFNYEAQQDKSGLPNDRFSAERPEGSISTLTIQRTEQRDSAMYRCASSLGYRGRQETQYFGPGTRLLVL.

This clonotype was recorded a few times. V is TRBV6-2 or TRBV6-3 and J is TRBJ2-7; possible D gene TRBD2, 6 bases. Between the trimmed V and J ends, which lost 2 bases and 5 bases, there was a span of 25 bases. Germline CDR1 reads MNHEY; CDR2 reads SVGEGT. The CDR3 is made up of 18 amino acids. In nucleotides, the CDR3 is TGTGCCAGCAGTTACCCCAACCGGTCATCTCGGGAGTTCGACGAGCAGTACTTC. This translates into CASSYPNRSSREFDEQYF.

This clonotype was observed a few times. The CDR3 is CASSSTPISGNTIYF. DNA of the CDR3: TGTGCCAGCAGCTCAACACCGATCTCTGGAAACACCATATATTTT. The J gene is TRBJ1-3, the V gene TRBV7-6; unclear D gene. Between the trimmed V and J ends, which lost 4 bases and 0 bases, there was a span of 10 bases. Germline V gene lookup returns CDR1 SGHVS and CDR2 FNYEAQ. This CDR3 has 15 residues.

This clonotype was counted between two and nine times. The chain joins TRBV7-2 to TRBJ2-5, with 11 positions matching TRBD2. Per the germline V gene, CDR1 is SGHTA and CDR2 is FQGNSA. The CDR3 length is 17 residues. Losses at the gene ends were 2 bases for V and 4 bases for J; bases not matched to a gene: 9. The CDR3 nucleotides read TGTGCCAGCAGCTTAATAACTAGCGGGGGCCGTAGAGAGACCCAGTACTTC. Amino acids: CASSLITSGGRRETQYF.

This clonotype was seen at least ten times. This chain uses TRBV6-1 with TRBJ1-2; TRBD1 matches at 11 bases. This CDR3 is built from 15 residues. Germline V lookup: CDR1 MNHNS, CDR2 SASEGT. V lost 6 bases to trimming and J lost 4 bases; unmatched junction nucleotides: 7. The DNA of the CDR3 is TGTGCCAGCAGCCAGGACAGGGGGCTCATCTATGGCTACACCTTC. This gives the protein CASSQDRGLIYGYTF.

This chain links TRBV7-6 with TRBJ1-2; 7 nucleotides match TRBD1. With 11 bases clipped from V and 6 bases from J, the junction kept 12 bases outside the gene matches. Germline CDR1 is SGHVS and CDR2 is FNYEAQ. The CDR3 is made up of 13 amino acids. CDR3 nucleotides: TGTGCCGCGGGCAAGGGGCAGGGGGATGGCTACACCTTC. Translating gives CAAGKGQGDGYTF.

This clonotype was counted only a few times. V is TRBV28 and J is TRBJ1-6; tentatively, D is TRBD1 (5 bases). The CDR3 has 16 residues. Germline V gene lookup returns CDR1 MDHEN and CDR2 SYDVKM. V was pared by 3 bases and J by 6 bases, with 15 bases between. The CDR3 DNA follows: TGTGCCAGCAGTTTGTTGTCGGGGGGAGGTAATTCACCCCTCCACTTT. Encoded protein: CASSLLSGGGNSPLHF.

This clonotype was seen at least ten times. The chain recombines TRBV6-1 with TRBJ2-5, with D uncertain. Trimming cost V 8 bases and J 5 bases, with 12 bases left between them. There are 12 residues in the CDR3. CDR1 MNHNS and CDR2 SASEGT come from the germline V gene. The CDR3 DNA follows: TGTGCCAGCGGCTGGGAAGGGGAGACCCAGTACTTC. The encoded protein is CASGWEGETQYF.

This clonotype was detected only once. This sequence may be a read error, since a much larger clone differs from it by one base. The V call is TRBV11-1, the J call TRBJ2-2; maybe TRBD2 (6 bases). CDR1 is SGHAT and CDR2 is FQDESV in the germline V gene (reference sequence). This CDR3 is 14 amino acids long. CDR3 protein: CVSRRDSNTGELFF. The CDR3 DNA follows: TGTGTCAGCAGGCGGGACTCCAACACCGGGGAGCTGTTTTTT. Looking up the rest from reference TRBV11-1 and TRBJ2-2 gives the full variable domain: EAEVAQSPRYKITEKSQAVAFWCDPISGHATLYWYRQILGQGPELLVQFQDESVVDDSQLPKDRFSAERLKGVDSTLKIQPAELGDSAMYLCVSRRDSNTGELFFGEGSRLTVL.

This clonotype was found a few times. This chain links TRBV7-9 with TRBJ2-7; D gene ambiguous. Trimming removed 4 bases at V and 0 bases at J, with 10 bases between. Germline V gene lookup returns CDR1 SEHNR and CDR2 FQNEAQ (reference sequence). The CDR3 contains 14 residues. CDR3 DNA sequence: TGTGCCAGCAGCTCATCCGACACCTCCTACGAGCAGTACTTC. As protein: CASSSSDTSYEQYF.

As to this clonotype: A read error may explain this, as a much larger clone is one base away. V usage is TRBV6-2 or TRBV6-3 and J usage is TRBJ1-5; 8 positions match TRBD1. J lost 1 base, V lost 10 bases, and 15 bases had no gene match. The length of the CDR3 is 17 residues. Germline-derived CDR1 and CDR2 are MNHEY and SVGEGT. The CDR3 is CANNPRTGFGSNQPQHF. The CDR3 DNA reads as TGTGCCAACAACCCCAGGACAGGGTTTGGGAGCAATCAGCCCCAGCATTTT.

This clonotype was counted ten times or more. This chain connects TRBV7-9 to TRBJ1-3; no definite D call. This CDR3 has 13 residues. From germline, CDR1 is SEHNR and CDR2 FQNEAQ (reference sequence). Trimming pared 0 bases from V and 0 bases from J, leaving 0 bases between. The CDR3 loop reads CASSLASGNTIYF. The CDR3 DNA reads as TGTGCCAGCAGCTTAGCCTCTGGAAACACCATATATTTT. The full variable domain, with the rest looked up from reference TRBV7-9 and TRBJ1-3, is DTGVSQNPRHKITKRGQNVTFRCDPISEHNRLYWYRQTLGQGPEFLTYFQNEAQLEKSRLLSDRFSAERPKGSFSTLEIQRTEQGDSAMYLCASSLASGNTIYFGEGSWLTVV.

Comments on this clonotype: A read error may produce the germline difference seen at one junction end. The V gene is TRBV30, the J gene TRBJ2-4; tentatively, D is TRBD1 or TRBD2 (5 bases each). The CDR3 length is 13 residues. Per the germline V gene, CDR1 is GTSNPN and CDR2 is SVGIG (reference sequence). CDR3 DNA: TGTGCCTGGAGGGGGACGGGGTACACCTCGGAGTTCTTC. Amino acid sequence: CAWRGTGYTSEFF.

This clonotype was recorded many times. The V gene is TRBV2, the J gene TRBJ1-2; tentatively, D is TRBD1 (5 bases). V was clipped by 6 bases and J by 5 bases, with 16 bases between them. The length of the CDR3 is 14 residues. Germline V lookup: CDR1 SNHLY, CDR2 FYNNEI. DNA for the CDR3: TGTGCCAGCAGGAGGACCTTAGGGGCGTATGGCTACACCTTC. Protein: CASRRTLGAYGYTF.

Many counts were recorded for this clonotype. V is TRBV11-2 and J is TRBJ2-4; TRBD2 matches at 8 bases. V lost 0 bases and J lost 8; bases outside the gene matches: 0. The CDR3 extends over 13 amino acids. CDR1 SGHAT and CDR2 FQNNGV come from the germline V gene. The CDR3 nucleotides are TGTGCCAGCAGCTTAGAGCGGGGGGACATTCAGTACTTC. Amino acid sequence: CASSLERGDIQYF.

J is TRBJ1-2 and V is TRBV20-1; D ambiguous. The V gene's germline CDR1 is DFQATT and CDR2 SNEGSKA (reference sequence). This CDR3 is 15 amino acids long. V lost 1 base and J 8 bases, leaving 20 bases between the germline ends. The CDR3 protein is CSARAFGPGKGGYTF. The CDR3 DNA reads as TGCAGTGCTAGAGCTTTCGGCCCGGGAAAAGGCGGCTACACCTTC.

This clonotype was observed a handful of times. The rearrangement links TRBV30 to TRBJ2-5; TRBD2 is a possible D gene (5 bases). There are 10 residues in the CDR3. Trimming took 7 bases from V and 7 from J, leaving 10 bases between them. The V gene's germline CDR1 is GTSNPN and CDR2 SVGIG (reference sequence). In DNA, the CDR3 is TGTGCCTCATACGCGGGGACCCAGTACTTC. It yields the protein CASYAGTQYF.

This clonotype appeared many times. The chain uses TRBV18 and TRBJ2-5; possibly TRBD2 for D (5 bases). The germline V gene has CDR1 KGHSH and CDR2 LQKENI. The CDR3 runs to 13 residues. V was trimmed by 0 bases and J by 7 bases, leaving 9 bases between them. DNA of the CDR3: TGTGCCAGCTCACCACCCACCCGGGGGACCCAGTACTTC. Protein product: CASSPPTRGTQYF.

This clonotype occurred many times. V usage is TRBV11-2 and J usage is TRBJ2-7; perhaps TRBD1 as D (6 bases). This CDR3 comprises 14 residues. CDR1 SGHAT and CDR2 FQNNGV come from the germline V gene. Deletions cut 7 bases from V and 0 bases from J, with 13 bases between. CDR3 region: CASTQGFSSYEQYF. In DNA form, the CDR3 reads TGTGCCAGCACTCAGGGGTTTAGCTCCTACGAGCAGTACTTC.